This note documents a single TCR beta chain sequence. As yet, its antigen is unknown. Germline values: CDR1 SGHTA, CDR2 FQGTGA. The CDR3 sequence is 12 residues long. V was trimmed by 0 bases and J by 2 bases, leaving 2 bases between them. This sample is drawn from a study of shared clonotypes between healthy human individuals. Study results and limitations: The researchers took only blood, and tissue repertoires probably look different. Among donors, sharing of clonotypes was expected to be affected by sequencing depth.

Every subset's genomic DNA went evenly onto several immunoSEQ plates. Unsorted PBMCs provided DNA that was sequenced on ten immunoSEQ deep assay plates. The protocol was immunoSEQ multiplex PCR, while the TCRdb copy is restricted to in-frame clones and leaves out a portion. The sample lists some 470,000 clones, 76% occurring once. Source material: PBMCs. The rearrangement joins TRBV7-3 to TRBJ2-7; no clear D. The sequence came from a woman aged 40 to 50 in good health. Some clones in this sample may be carry-over from other donors' samples. This chain's CDR3 is CASSLTTYEQYF. The CDR3 DNA reads TGTGCCAGCAGCTTAACTACCTACGAGCAGTACTTC.